This is a list of T cell receptor beta chains from one sample in a study of OX40 agonist ivuxolimab in advanced cancers. Generated by immunoSEQ multiplex PCR, the TCRdb table keeps only in-frame clones and is missing some. The sample includes 90,000 to 150,000 clones, roughly nine tenths of them seen just once. Specimen: CD4+ or CD8+ T cells sorted from blood, collected in a trial of the OX40 agonist ivuxolimab. The receptor set was obtained from an adult with an advanced solid tumor such as melanoma, head and neck, liver or kidney cancer. CDR3s include the opening cysteine and the closing phenylalanine or tryptophan. The D gene is left open where the match is weak. Size is stated for part of the rows, as once, few or many counts, or as a class when the clone is expanded.

J | D | size | length | V | CDR3 | DNA
TRBJ2-5 | NA | NA | 13 | TRBV18 | CASSPNPQETQYF | TGTGCCAGCTCACCCAACCCCCAAGAGACCCAGTACTTC
TRBJ1-1 | NA | NA | 15 | TRBV7-2 | CASSRDVALDTEAFF | TGTGCCAGCAGCCGGGATGTTGCTCTAGACACTGAAGCTTTCTTT
TRBJ2-7 | NA | once | 12 | TRBV28 | CASTATDYEQYF | TGTGCCAGCACCGCGACAGACTACGAGCAGTACTTC
TRBJ2-7 | NA | NA | 14 | TRBV19 | CASTPDGTVYEQYF | TGTGCCAGTACCCCGGATGGGACGGTCTACGAGCAGTACTTC
TRBJ2-5 | NA | NA | 14 | TRBV5-6 | CASSSAGVQETQYF | TGTGCCAGCAGCTCCGCAGGGGTGCAAGAGACCCAGTACTTC
TRBJ1-5 | NA | NA | 15 | TRBV28 | CASSETGNPNQPQHF | TGTGCCAGCAGTGAGACCGGGAATCCTAATCAGCCCCAGCATTTT
TRBJ1-5 | NA | NA | 14 | TRBV9 | CASSPGFLPGPQHF | TGTGCCAGCAGCCCTGGTTTCTTGCCGGGGCCCCAGCATTTT
TRBJ1-3 | TRBD1 | once | 13 | TRBV7-8 | CASSLPGGNTIYF | TGTGCCAGCAGCTTGCCAGGGGGCAACACCATATATTTT
TRBJ2-6 | NA | NA | 17 | TRBV7-6 | CVQKSEGQNSGANVLTF | TGTGTCCAGAAAAGCGAAGGGCAAAACTCAGGGGCCAACGTCCTGACTTTC
TRBJ2-5 | TRBD2 | NA | 15 | TRBV11-2 | CASSFPGGRIETQYF | TGTGCCAGCAGCTTTCCGGGAGGGCGAATCGAGACCCAGTACTTC
TRBJ2-6 | TRBD1 | NA | 18 | TRBV18 | CASSLTGVGLSGANVLTF | TGTGCCAGCTCACTGACAGGGGTTGGCCTCTCTGGGGCCAACGTCCTGACTTTC
TRBJ1-5 | TRBD1 | NA | 15 | TRBV4-3 | CASSPGQGLLEPQHF | TGCGCCAGCAGCCCCGGACAGGGGTTATTGGAGCCCCAGCATTTT
TRBJ1-2 | TRBD1 | NA | 13 | TRBV12-5 | CASGQGQGDGYTF | TGTGCTAGTGGTCAGGGACAGGGCGATGGCTACACCTTC
TRBJ2-7 | NA | NA | 13 | TRBV19 | CASSMIGAYEQYF | TGTGCCAGTAGTATGATAGGGGCCTACGAGCAGTACTTC
TRBJ2-2 | TRBD1 | NA | 15 | TRBV6-6 | CASRTRGQGPGELFF | TGTGCCAGCAGGACCAGAGGACAGGGACCCGGGGAGCTGTTTTTT
TRBJ1-1 | TRBD1 | once | 13 | TRBV2 | CASGSTGDTEAFF | TGTGCCAGCGGGAGTACAGGGGACACTGAAGCTTTCTTT
TRBJ2-7 | NA | NA | 12 | TRBV11-3 | CASSQDKGEQYF | TGTGCCAGCAGCCAAGACAAAGGCGAGCAGTACTTC
TRBJ2-7 | NA | once | 15 | TRBV18 | CASSPSSGRAGEQYF | TGTGCCAGCTCACCATCTTCCGGACGGGCGGGTGAGCAGTACTTC
TRBJ1-2 | NA | NA | 15 | TRBV5-5 | CASSLAPAGNYGYTF | TGTGCCAGCAGCTTGGCCCCCGCAGGGAACTATGGCTACACCTTC
TRBJ2-1 | TRBD2 | NA | 12 | TRBV11-1 | CASSPELAGVFF | TGTGCCAGCAGCCCCGAACTAGCGGGGGTGTTCTTC
TRBJ2-6 | TRBD1 | NA | 19 | TRBV9 | CASSKGQVMLESGANVLTF | TGTGCCAGCAGCAAAGGACAGGTAATGTTGGAGTCTGGGGCCAACGTCCTGACTTTC
TRBJ1-2 | NA | NA | 14 | TRBV14 | CASSQDRTGGGYTF | TGTGCCAGCAGCCAAGATCGAACAGGAGGTGGCTACACCTTC
TRBJ2-3 | NA | NA | 12 | TRBV6-5 | CASSTGHFTQYF | TGTGCCAGCAGCACAGGGCATTTTACGCAGTATTTT
TRBJ1-4 | NA | NA | 13 | TRBV2 | CASRDRPNEKLFF | TGTGCCAGCAGGGACAGACCTAATGAAAAACTGTTTTTT
TRBJ2-2 | TRBD1 | NA | 14 | TRBV28 | CASSSGQGTGELFF | TGTGCCAGCAGTTCCGGACAGGGGACCGGGGAGCTGTTTTTT
TRBJ1-1 | NA | NA | 13 | TRBV4-1 | CASSLKPDSEAFF | TGCGCCAGCAGCTTGAAACCTGACTCCGAAGCTTTCTTT
TRBJ2-3 | TRBD1 | NA | 14 | TRBV9 | CASSVTGAADTQYF | TGTGCCAGCAGCGTAACAGGGGCAGCAGATACGCAGTATTTT
TRBJ2-5 | NA | NA | 15 | TRBV7-2 | CASSTRQVGGETQYF | TGTGCCAGCAGCACCAGACAGGTCGGGGGAGAGACCCAGTACTTC
TRBJ2-2 | NA | NA | 18 | TRBV2 | CASRKGRQWGPNTGELFF | TGTGCCAGCAGAAAAGGGAGGCAGTGGGGTCCGAACACCGGGGAGCTGTTTTTT
TRBJ2-1 | TRBD1 | NA | 16 | TRBV6-6 | CASSSSGGQFRNEQFF | TGTGCCAGCAGTTCCTCTGGGGGACAGTTCCGGAATGAGCAGTTCTTC
TRBJ2-5 | NA | NA | 14 | TRBV28 | CASRKSAGQETQYF | TGTGCCAGCAGGAAGAGCGCCGGGCAAGAGACCCAGTACTTC
TRBJ1-2 | NA | once | 12 | TRBV25-1 | CASSERRNGYTF | TGTGCCAGCAGTGAACGAAGAAATGGCTACACCTTC
TRBJ1-3 | NA | NA | 15 | TRBV30 | CAWSPQAISGNTIYF | TGTGCCTGGAGTCCGCAGGCCATCTCTGGAAACACCATATATTTT
TRBJ2-6 | NA | NA | 15 | TRBV29-1 | CSALTGTVGTNVLTF | TGCAGCGCACTAACCGGGACCGTGGGGACCAACGTCCTGACTTTC
TRBJ2-7 | TRBD1 | NA | 13 | TRBV30 | CAWSADRGYEQYF | TGTGCCTGGAGTGCGGACAGGGGCTACGAGCAGTACTTC
TRBJ1-4 | TRBD1 | NA | 15 | TRBV5-8 | CASSLEGQGSEKLFF | TGTGCCAGCAGCTTGGAGGGACAGGGCAGTGAAAAACTGTTTTTT
TRBJ2-4 | NA | NA | 15 | TRBV6-6 | CASSRSPQGDNIQYF | TGTGCCAGCAGTCGTAGCCCCCAGGGTGACAACATTCAGTACTTC
TRBJ2-7 | NA | NA | 15 | TRBV7-2 | CASSLSGGGPYEQYF | TGTGCCAGCAGCTTATCCGGAGGGGGGCCCTACGAGCAGTACTTC
TRBJ1-6 | TRBD1 | NA | 14 | TRBV2 | CASRGGGLVSPLHF | TGTGCCAGCCGGGGAGGGGGCCTGGTTTCACCCCTCCACTTT
TRBJ2-7 | NA | NA | 13 | TRBV7-8 | CASSLDGDNEQYF | TGTGCCAGCAGCCTCGATGGGGACAATGAGCAGTACTTC
TRBJ2-7 | TRBD2 | once | 14 | TRBV30 | CAWSPQRGSRGQYF | TGTGCCTGGAGTCCTCAGCGGGGGTCCCGGGGGCAGTACTTC
TRBJ2-2 | NA | NA | 15 | TRBV7-2 | CASSLAGVDTGELFF | TGTGCCAGCAGCTTAGCGGGGGTAGATACCGGGGAGCTGTTTTTT
TRBJ2-7 | TRBD1 | NA | 15 | TRBV6-5 | CASSSMDRRTYEQYF | TGTGCCAGCAGTTCTATGGACAGGCGAACCTACGAGCAGTACTTC
TRBJ2-5 | NA | NA | 17 | TRBV5-1 | CASSLVMIARTQETQYF | TGCGCCAGCAGCTTGGTTATGATAGCTAGGACCCAAGAGACCCAGTACTTC
TRBJ2-7 | NA | NA | 13 | TRBV10-2 | CASRGPGGYEQYF | TGCGCCAGCAGGGGCCCTGGTGGCTACGAGCAGTACTTC
TRBJ1-2 | NA | NA | 12 | TRBV30 | CAWSGQGYGYTF | TGTGCCTGGAGTGGGCAAGGCTATGGCTACACCTTC
TRBJ2-7 | NA | NA | 14 | TRBV5-5 | CASSLEYWSYEQYF | TGTGCCAGCAGCTTGGAGTATTGGTCCTACGAGCAGTACTTC
TRBJ2-3 | NA | NA | 17 | TRBV2 | CASSESSRWGSTDTQYF | TGTGCCAGCAGTGAATCTAGTCGGTGGGGAAGCACAGATACGCAGTATTTT
TRBJ2-1 | TRBD2 | NA | 14 | TRBV6-5 | CASTPGGRLNEQFF | TGTGCCAGCACCCCGGGGGGGCGTTTGAATGAGCAGTTCTTC
TRBJ1-2 | NA | NA | 16 | TRBV5-4 | CASSRDAGSLNYGYTF | TGTGCCAGCAGCCGGGACGCGGGGAGTTTAAACTATGGCTACACCTTC
TRBJ1-5 | TRBD1 | few | 15 | TRBV6-5 | CASSYNRGNSQPQHF | TGTGCCAGCAGTTACAACAGGGGGAACAGTCAGCCCCAGCATTTT
TRBJ2-3 | NA | NA | 11 | TRBV7-9 | CASSLSPTQYF | TGTGCCAGCAGCTTATCCCCTACGCAGTATTTT
TRBJ2-2 | NA | NA | 22 | TRBV12-5 | CASGLVLLSVVGRIPNTGELFF | TGTGCTAGTGGTTTGGTACTGTTGTCGGTGGTCGGCAGAATCCCAAACACCGGGGAGCTGTTTTTT
TRBJ1-2 | NA | NA | 13 | TRBV28 | CASSLRMSLGYTF | TGTGCCAGCAGTCTAAGGATGTCCTTGGGCTACACCTTC